This T cell receptor (beta chain) was obtained from a study of shared clonotypes between healthy human individuals. Notes on the study in general: The naive CD4 repertoires of several donors were compared, and approximately 5% of clonotypes were shared. The study's rarefaction showed incomplete sorted-subset sequencing despite large depth.

This clone was found a few times. What it binds is unknown. The table came from immunoSEQ multiplex PCR; TCRdb's copy has only in-frame clones and leaves some out. The table shows approximately 330,000 clones, with 73% occurring only once. Trimming left V 8 bases short and J 1 base short, with 15 bases between. The germline CDR1 and CDR2 sequences are SNHLY and FYNNEI. CDR3 length equals 14 residues. The chain is built from TRBV2 and TRBJ2-7; D is tentatively TRBD1 or TRBD2 (5 bases each). Sequenced material: memory CD4+ T cells sorted from blood. Subset indicated: CD45RA-negative fraction. This receptor was obtained from a man aged 25-45 years in good health. The CDR3 region has the DNA TGTGCCAGCCTCATACCGGGGCGTTCCTACGAGCAGTACTTC. Protein: CASLIPGRSYEQYF. The variable domain in full, with the rest retrieved from reference TRBV2 and TRBJ2-7, is EPEVTQTPSHQVTQMGQEVILRCVPISNHLYFYWYRQILGQKVEFLVSFYNNEISEKSEIFDDQFSVERPDGSNFTLKIRSTKLEDSAMYFCASLIPGRSYEQYFGPGTRLTVT.